This TCR beta chain was sequenced for a study of shared clonotypes between healthy human individuals. V lost 3 bases, J lost 2 bases, and 9 bases stayed unmatched. The CDR3 runs to 17 residues. Germline V gene sequence: CDR1 SGHAT, CDR2 FQNNGV. Deep was the level at which the assay was run. Sorted-subset replicate PCRs used about 0.2 ug of genomic DNA. This amount corresponded to about 30,000 T cell genomes. Using immunoSEQ multiplex PCR, the repertoire was profiled, and TCRdb retains in-frame clones only, with some absent. The repertoire includes 650,000 to 700,000 clones, less than 95% of them detected once, and less than 40% sits in the top ten.

Specimen: memory CD8+ T cells from PBMCs. Indicated subset: CD45RO+ cells pooled with CCR7-negative TemRA cells. The V gene is TRBV11-2, the J gene TRBJ2-3, with 9 positions matching TRBD2. This receptor was obtained from a young man in good health. Some clones in this sample may be carry-over from other donors' samples. The CDR3 DNA sequence: TGTGCCAGCAGCTTTTTTGCGGGAGGGCCCGTCACAGATACGCAGTATTTT. It specifies CASSFFAGGPVTDTQYF. The whole variable domain, remainder taken from reference TRBV11-2 and TRBJ2-3, is EAGVAQSPRYKIIEKRQSVAFWCNPISGHATLYWYQQILGQGPKLLIQFQNNGVVDDSQLPKDRFSAERLKGVDSTLKIQPAKLEDSAVYLCASSFFAGGPVTDTQYFGPGTRLTVL.